This entry lists 12 T cell receptor beta chains sequenced from one sample in a study of long-term antiretroviral therapy in people with HIV. Runs used v3.0 of the immunoSEQ assay and were done at survey level. The table came from immunoSEQ multiplex PCR; TCRdb's copy has only in-frame clones and leaves some out. The sample contains around 23,000 clones, under 85% of which appear only once. The input for sequencing was unsorted PBMCs, taken 2.1 years after starting antiretroviral therapy. Every receptor here comes from a man younger than 45 with HIV.

The chain couples TRBV28 to TRBJ1-1; D perhaps matches TRBD1 (6 bases). The germline gives CDR1 MDHEN, CDR2 SYDVKM. CDR3 length equals 16 residues. V lost 1 base to trimming and J lost 3 bases, with 15 bases between them. CDR3 in amino acids: CASSLLSQGWDTEAFF. CDR3 nucleotides: TGTGCCAGCAGTTTATTATCCCAGGGGTGGGACACTGAAGCTTTCTTT.

The chain combines TRBV6-1 with TRBJ2-7; D could derive from TRBD1 or TRBD2 (5 bases each). This CDR3 has 13 amino acids. V lost 0 bases, J lost 6 bases, and 9 bases lay in between. In germline, CDR1 is MNHNS, CDR2 SASEGT. The CDR3 sequence: CASSEALGGEQYF. The CDR3 DNA is TGTGCCAGCAGTGAAGCGCTTGGGGGCGAGCAGTACTTC.

The chain carries TRBV6-6 and TRBJ1-5, with no clear D. This CDR3 region has 15 residues. Germline assignment: CDR1 MNHNY and CDR2 SVGAGI (reference sequence). Trimming took 6 bases from V and 6 from J, leaving 18 bases between them. CDR3 protein: CASRPTPQWPQPQHF. The DNA of the CDR3 is TGTGCCAGCAGGCCGACCCCGCAGTGGCCTCAGCCCCAGCATTTT.

This clone has a handful of counts. The chain employs TRBV27 and TRBJ1-6; possible D gene TRBD1, 5 bases. CDR3 length equals 15 residues. Deletions cut 8 bases from V and 3 bases from J, with 14 bases between. Germline CDR1 is MNHEY and CDR2 is SMNVEV (reference sequence). The CDR3 coding sequence is TGTGCCAGCGGGGACGGACTATTCTATAATTCACCCCTCCACTTT. It encodes CASGDGLFYNSPLHF.

The rearrangement links TRBV5-4 to TRBJ1-2; D is unclear. CDR1 SGHNT and CDR2 YYREEE come from the germline V gene (reference sequence). This CDR3 has 14 amino acids. V lost 4 bases and J 4 bases, leaving 14 bases between the germline ends. CDR3 loop: CASSPVLATYGYTF. Written as DNA, the CDR3 is TGTGCCAGCAGCCCAGTCCTCGCCACCTATGGCTACACCTTC.

The chain has TRBV6-6 and TRBJ2-7, with D possibly matching TRBD2 (5 bases). Trimming removed 5 bases from V and 4 bases from J, with 9 bases in between. CDR3 length: 12 residues. Per germline, CDR1 MNHNY and CDR2 SVGAGI (reference sequence). The CDR3 nucleotides are TGTGCCAGCAGTCCCCGGGGATACGAGCAGTACTTC. This gives the protein CASSPRGYEQYF.

As DNA, the CDR3 is TGTGCCAGCAGTAAGGGGGCTACTGAAGCTTTCTTT. Protein sequence: CASSKGATEAFF. The V gene is TRBV2, the J gene TRBJ1-1, with TRBD1 matching 7 bases. Germline V gene sequence: CDR1 SNHLY, CDR2 FYNNEI. The CDR3 runs 12 residues. Trimming cost V 5 bases and J 5 bases; bases outside gene matches: 2.

The chain employs TRBV7-6 and TRBJ1-2, with a weak D call TRBD1 (6 bases). Germline V gene lookup returns CDR1 SGHVS and CDR2 FNYEAQ. The CDR3 runs 13 residues. V lost 5 bases and J lost 4, with 11 bases in between. The CDR3 loop reads CASSPGQTYGYTF. Here the CDR3 DNA reads TGTGCCAGCAGCCCCGGACAGACCTATGGCTACACCTTC.

The chain carries TRBV29-1 and TRBJ2-1, with a tentative D call TRBD2 (6 bases). The ends were cut back, 0 bases at V and 0 bases at J, with 18 bases in the middle. The CDR3 is 18 residues long. The germline gives CDR1 SQVTM, CDR2 ANQGSEA. The CDR3 is CSVEDRGSARHSYNEQFF. The CDR3 coding sequence is TGCAGCGTTGAAGATCGGGGGTCGGCCCGCCACTCCTACAATGAGCAGTTCTTC.

The chain links TRBV27 to TRBJ2-7, with D possibly matching TRBD2 (7 bases). The germline CDR1 and CDR2 sequences are MNHEY and SMNVEV (reference sequence). CDR3 length equals 14 residues. Trimming removed 7 bases at V and 5 bases at J, with 18 bases between. CDR3 nucleotides: TGTGCCAGCACCCTAGGGGGGGTGGGCGACGAGCAGTACTTC. This encodes CASTLGGVGDEQYF.

This chain joins TRBV18 and TRBJ2-6; D not resolved. The CDR3 consists of 15 residues. Trimming cost V 1 base and J 4 bases, with 8 bases left between them. Looked up from germline, CDR1 is KGHSH and CDR2 is LQKENI. DNA of the CDR3: TGTGCCAGCTCACCACAGGGTGCCGGGGCCAACGTCCTGACTTTC. Its translation is CASSPQGAGANVLTF.

This clone appeared a few times. The V call is TRBV29-1, the J call TRBJ2-2; D is possibly TRBD2 (5 bases). This CDR3 has 12 amino acids. Trimming removed 4 bases at V and 6 bases at J, with 9 bases between. CDR1 is SQVTM, CDR2 ANQGSEA, per germline. The CDR3 sequence is CSVVPAAGELFF. In DNA form, the CDR3 reads TGCAGCGTTGTGCCAGCGGCCGGGGAGCTGTTTTTT.